This T cell receptor (beta chain) was identified in a study of Graves' ophthalmopathy and Graves' hyperthyroidism (dated by TCRdb to 2016 to 2019). For the study in its entirety: Peripheral blood was collected before any treatment was given, at the time of initial diagnosis. The study used TCR beta repertoire signatures to distinguish Graves' ophthalmopathy from Graves' hyperthyroidism and to predict progression to ophthalmopathy. In total, over 130 blood samples were TCR-sequenced: some 40 ophthalmopathy, roughly 77 hyperthyroidism and roughly 17 hyperthyroidism-to-ophthalmopathy patients. To explore V-J signatures distinguishing ophthalmopathy from hyperthyroidism, a discovery set of 100 patients (roughly 44 ophthalmopathy, roughly 56 stable hyperthyroidism) was enrolled. The independent validation cohort included approximately 19 hyperthyroidism patients plus 17 patients who later progressed from hyperthyroidism to ophthalmopathy. In five or six hyperthyroidism patients, the T-cell repertoires found in thyroid tissue were compared with those found in blood. Following sample collection, hyperthyroidism patients were given methimazole at a starting dose of 30 mg daily, and ophthalmopathy patients were given high-dose intravenous methylprednisolone. The 95 to 100 discovery patients were randomly divided into training and test sets at a 7:3 ratio.

Overall study outcomes, separate from this receptor: In validation, the model predicted ophthalmopathy progression with more than 70% sensitivity and roughly 78% specificity; eleven to twelve predicted patients were CT-confirmed with GO in a median of approximately six months. Among expanded thyroid clonotypes with frequency above 0.001, most also showed up in blood, which suggests that blood repertoires may reflect the thyroid immune response. Ophthalmopathy was separated from stable hyperthyroidism by the 13-signature model with about 85% sensitivity and 81% to 84% specificity in cross-validation and with 80%/75% in the test set. Sample size was not statistically predetermined, and group allocation was not concealed from the investigators.

TCR beta CDR3 regions were amplified from RNA transcripts for repertoire sequencing. A first-round RT-PCR used HTBI primers with the Qiagen OneStep RT-PCR kit, followed by a second-round multiplex PCR, size selection and purification. Sequencing of the libraries was carried out on an Illumina HiSeq2000 in paired-end mode with 100 bp reads. Under the source paper's analysis protocol: SOAPnuke was used to process the reads, throwing out any read that had adapters, had uncalled bases, had a mean Phred below 15, or lacked an exact constant-primer or identifier match. COPE v1.2.5 was used to merge high-quality paired reads. Each unique nucleotide sequence was treated as a clonotype, and MiTCR v1.1 was used to align the clonotypes to the IMGT TRB V, D and J references. The analysis was limited to V-J combinations with a frequency above 0.0001, which together covered 99.2% of the repertoires. For each V-J combination, a TCR clonal expansion and chaos score was defined as the ratio of F50 clonal expansion to chaos observed in the TCRdist matrix. Features were reduced by Welch's t-statistics and random forest to roughly 14 V-J combinations, which fed a naive Bayes classifier. The similarity between thyroid and blood repertoires was quantified using the Morisita-Horn index. The public sequencing data were trimmed at Q25 with fastp and processed into clonotypes with MiXCR by TCRdb, which kept only in-frame beta chains. Each entry merges the rows of one CDR3 protein and shows their most common DNA and genes. In this record, the V and J calls reflect TCRdb's handling and not the investigators' own analysis. The sample table records over 500,000 distinct CDR3 sequences; about 20% of these occur just once. Approximately 6.5% of the sample comes from the top ten.

A patient counted as having stable hyperthyroidism if there was no progression to ophthalmopathy within 18 months of follow-up. Patients with hyperthyroidism were aged 18 to 65 years, had been newly diagnosed, and had a disease duration of less than 2 months. Patients were excluded if they had other autoimmune diseases, uncontrolled infections, pregnancy or lactation. Diagnosis was based on clinical symptoms, serum thyroxine, TRAb, thyroid ultrasound and orbital computed tomography. PBMCs were isolated from 8 to 10 ml of fresh peripheral blood by Ficoll-Paque density gradient centrifugation. Trizol reagent was used to extract the total RNA, and its quality was then checked on an Agilent 2100 Bioanalyzer. The sample holds many counts of this clonotype. The antigen it recognizes is unknown. No base qualities exist here, and no much larger clone lies one base off it. The CDR3, from cysteine to phenylalanine, totals 14 residues. Only the CDR3 region is kept as DNA, spanning 42 bases read in frame from base 1. From V the trimming removes 4 bases and from J it removes 5 bases, while the gene matches leave 5 bases of the junction unaccounted for. The germline V gene (reference sequence) specifies SEHNR as CDR1 and FQNEAQ as CDR2.

The sequence derives from a woman between 18 and 29 years old with stable Graves' hyperthyroidism. Some clones in this sample may be carry-over from other donors' samples. Donor details come from another sample of the same person, matched by shared clones. Sequencing input: peripheral blood. The V gene is TRBV7-9 and the J gene is TRBJ1-5, with 7 central nucleotides matching TRBD1. The DNA reads as follows: TGTGCCAGCAGCTACGACAGGGACCATCAGCCCCAGCATTTT. Its protein product is CASSYDRDHQPQHF.